A selection of T cell receptor beta chains follows, all from one sample in a study of shared clonotypes between healthy human individuals. Some clones are missing from TCRdb's copy, which holds only in-frame ones; the method was immunoSEQ multiplex PCR. The sample yields approximately 700,000 clones, around 78% seen once. The material sequenced was memory CD4+ T cells sorted from blood. These receptors were taken from a woman under 40 in good health. The CDR3 runs from the conserved cysteine through the conserved F or W. D genes are given only for firm matches. Only some rows state a clone size, as once, few, many or a class for expanded clones.

>TRBV9|TRBD2|.|TRBJ2-1
CASSVGAGALPYNEQFF
TGTGCCAGCAGCGTAGGGGCGGGAGCGCTACCATACAATGAGCAGTTCTTC
>TRBV18|.|.|TRBJ1-3
CASSPPATTRNTIYF
TGTGCCAGCTCACCACCTGCCACAACGAGAAACACCATATATTTT
>TRBV6-1|TRBD1|.|TRBJ1-5
CASSEAAGGKNQPQHF
TGTGCCAGCAGTGAAGCGGCAGGGGGAAAGAATCAGCCCCAGCATTTT
>TRBV2|.|.|TRBJ2-7
CASSEDSYSYEQYF
TGTGCCAGCAGTGAGGACAGCTACTCCTACGAGCAGTACTTC
>TRBV5-4|TRBD2|.|TRBJ2-1
CASSYGLAGVFIEQFF
TGTGCCAGCAGCTACGGACTAGCGGGAGTGTTTATTGAGCAGTTCTTC
>TRBV5-1|.|.|TRBJ2-7
CASSDGGVARPHEQYF
TGCGCCAGCAGCGACGGTGGGGTAGCGCGTCCCCACGAGCAGTACTTC
>TRBV18|TRBD2|.|TRBJ2-3
CASSPGFQVGGTDTQYF
TGTGCCAGCTCACCTGGTTTTCAGGTCGGGGGGACAGATACGCAGTATTTT
>TRBV2|TRBD1|.|TRBJ2-1
CASSVARGRNEQFF
TGTGCCAGCAGTGTGGCCAGGGGGCGAAATGAGCAGTTCTTC
>TRBV7-3|.|.|TRBJ2-6
CASSTAGSGANVLTF
TGTGCCAGCAGCACCGCGGGCTCTGGGGCCAACGTCCTGACTTTC
>TRBV6-5|.|.|TRBJ2-1
CATLPASRGNEQFF
TGTGCCACCCTCCCGGCCTCGAGGGGCAATGAGCAGTTCTTC
>TRBV5-5|.|.|TRBJ1-4
CASSFEDEHEKLFF
TGTGCCAGCAGCTTTGAGGACGAACATGAAAAACTGTTTTTT
>TRBV6-5|TRBD2|few|TRBJ2-5
CASSYSVAGGRETQYF
TGTGCCAGCAGTTACTCGGTAGCGGGAGGCAGAGAGACCCAGTACTTC
>TRBV11-2|TRBD1|few|TRBJ2-7
CASSLAPGQASYEQYF
TGTGCCAGCAGCTTGGCCCCGGGACAGGCCTCCTACGAGCAGTACTTC
>TRBV27|TRBD2|.|TRBJ2-1
CASRPGTRNNEQFF
TGTGCCAGCAGACCTGGGACTAGAAACAATGAGCAGTTCTTC